One and the same sample provided the 12 T cell receptor beta chains below, sequenced in a study of blood T cells in healthy people across ages. It was with a sample-barcoded 5' primer and a J-beta primer mix that a second PCR of roughly 7 to 11 cycles was run. From the 5' RACE reads, TCRdb called clonotypes with MiXCR, one entry per CDR3 protein. The table records 540,000 or so distinct CDR3 sequences, roughly 29% of them present only once. Sequencing used blood. The receptors come from a woman aged 65 to 85 in good health.

This clonotype appeared a few times. The chain combines TRBV20-1 with TRBJ1-5, with D hard to call. Trimming pared 5 bases from V and 6 bases from J, leaving 17 bases between. The CDR3 covers 14 residues. The germline gives CDR1 DFQATT, CDR2 SNEGSKA (reference sequence). The CDR3 reads CSASDMSGSQPQHF. Written as DNA, the CDR3 is TGCAGTGCTTCTGACATGTCGGGGAGTCAGCCCCAGCATTTT.

This clonotype came up a few times. The rearrangement joins TRBV7-6 to TRBJ2-5; the match to TRBD2 covers 7 bases. This CDR3 has 13 amino acids. Germline V gene lookup returns CDR1 SGHVS and CDR2 FNYEAQ. With 8 bases clipped from V and 4 bases from J, the junction kept 7 bases outside the gene matches. CDR3 loop: CASHGRNGETQYF. Written as DNA, the CDR3 is TGTGCCAGCCACGGGAGGAACGGAGAGACCCAGTACTTC. Filled out from reference TRBV7-6 and TRBJ2-5, the complete variable domain reads GAGVSQSPRYKVTKRGQDVALRCDPISGHVSLYWYRQALGQGPEFLTYFNYEAQQDKSGLPNDRFSAERPEGSISTLTIQRTEQRDSAMYRCASHGRNGETQYFGPGTRLLVL.

The CDR3 sequence: CASSLVGRGRSEQFF. CDR3 nucleotide sequence: TGTGCCAGCAGCTTAGTTGGCAGGGGGCGGAGTGAGCAGTTCTTC. V usage is TRBV7-2 and J usage is TRBJ2-5; TRBD1 aligns across 8 bases. Near its end, the DNA agrees better with TRBJ2-1, so the J call may be wrong. Germline lookup yields CDR1 SGHTA and CDR2 FQGNSA. This CDR3 is 15 amino acids long.

The chain carries TRBV20-1 and TRBJ1-2; 9 nucleotides match TRBD1. The CDR3 covers 13 residues. CDR1 DFQATT and CDR2 SNEGSKA come from the germline V gene (reference sequence). The V segment lost 0 bases and the J segment 10 bases; nucleotides outside the gene matches: 6. CDR3 sequence: CSARDVTGGDYTF. CDR3 nucleotides: TGCAGTGCTAGAGATGTCACAGGGGGCGACTACACCTTC.

In its sample, this clonotype was seen a few times. This chain uses TRBV7-2 with TRBJ2-7; TRBD1 matches 8 bases. The CDR3 loop spans 13 amino acids. Looked up from germline, CDR1 is SGHTA and CDR2 is FQGNSA. The junction had 12 bases not matched to a gene; V was cut back by 5 bases and J by 12 bases. CDR3 DNA sequence: TGTGCCAGCAGCCCTCGGGACAGGAGTAAGCGGTACTTC. Translating it yields CASSPRDRSKRYF.

The chain is built from TRBV20-1 and TRBJ2-1, with 12 positions matching TRBD2. Germline CDR1 reads DFQATT; CDR2 reads SNEGSKA (reference sequence). V gave up 1 base and J gave up 4 bases; unmatched junction bases: 2. CDR3 length: 15 residues. CDR3 loop: CSARAGTSGYNEQFF. CDR3 bases: TGCAGTGCTAGAGCTGGGACTAGCGGGTACAATGAGCAGTTCTTC.

V gene TRBV5-1 combines with J gene TRBJ2-7; D is perhaps TRBD1 or TRBD2 (5 bases each). The ends were cut back, 5 bases at V and 2 bases at J, with 14 bases in the middle. From germline, CDR1 is SGHRS and CDR2 YFSETQ. The CDR3 runs to 14 residues. CDR3 in DNA: TGCGCCAGCAGGTCGTCAGGGAGTGCCTACGAGCAGTACTTC. Protein: CASRSSGSAYEQYF.

The rearrangement uses TRBV7-2 and TRBJ2-3; 7 bases line up with TRBD2. J was trimmed by 1 base and V by 5 bases; bases with no gene match: 6. Per germline, CDR1 SGHTA and CDR2 FQGNSA. The CDR3 has 15 residues. CDR3 sequence reads: CASSHFLAGTDTQYF. The CDR3 region has the DNA TGTGCCAGCAGCCACTTCCTAGCGGGCACAGATACGCAGTATTTT.

This clonotype has only one observation. Here the CDR3 reads CSARGVPSGNTIYF. For the CDR3, the DNA is TGCAGTGCTAGAGGTGTACCCTCTGGAAACACCATATATTTT. The V and J genes are TRBV20-1 and TRBJ1-3; D is unresolved. This CDR3 has 14 amino acids. Germline lookup yields CDR1 DFQATT and CDR2 SNEGSKA (reference sequence). The ends were cut back, 1 base at V and 0 bases at J, with 7 bases in the middle.

This clonotype occurred a few times. V and J are TRBV7-3 and TRBJ1-1, with TRBD1 identical over 8 bases. This CDR3 spans 13 amino acids. With V trimmed by 6 bases and J by 4 bases, 4 bases remained unmatched. Germline values: CDR1 SGHTA, CDR2 FQGTGA. The CDR3 bases are TGTGCCAGCAGTCGACAGGGGTCCACTGAAGCTTTCTTT. Its translation: CASSRQGSTEAFF.

The chain recombines TRBV29-1 with TRBJ2-1; D is unresolved. Trimming pared 7 bases from V and 5 bases from J, leaving 21 bases between. Germline CDR1 SQVTM, CDR2 ANQGSEA. The CDR3 loop spans 15 amino acids. In DNA, the CDR3 is TGCAGCGGCCGTCTACCTACTTCAGGAGACAATGAGCAGTTCTTC. Its translation: CSGRLPTSGDNEQFF.

The chain combines TRBV25-1 with TRBJ2-3, with TRBD2 identical over 7 bases. CDR1 and CDR2 (germline): MGHDK, SYGVNS. CDR3 length equals 16 residues. J was trimmed by 2 bases and V by 1 base; bases with no gene match: 6. The CDR3 bases are TGTGCCAGCAGTGAATCCAGGACTAGAGACACAGATACGCAGTATTTT. It translates to CASSESRTRDTDTQYF.